This T cell receptor beta chain was captured by sequencing in a study of post-analysis software for immune sequencing data. Study summary: Multiple sclerosis in the patients followed relapsing-remitting, secondary progressive and progressive-relapsing courses.

Carried by the TCR beta cDNA libraries were unique molecular identifiers. There were 1 to 10 million T cells, and 480,000 or so cDNA molecules came from them. MiXCR, applied by TCRdb to the PCR reads, yields one record per CDR3 protein. This table has 750,000 to 950,000 distinct CDR3 sequences, about 43% appearing once. Study-wide findings and caveats: Five or six TRBV segments appeared more often in patients than in controls, and TRBV5-6, TRBV5-1 and TRBV20-1 were among these. Strong co-clustering by F measure linked samples that shared a preparation batch. Significantly lower normalized Chao1 diversity was seen in multiple sclerosis patients than in controls.

This clonotype turned up a few times. Its cognate antigen is unknown. V lost 3 bases, J lost 5 bases, and 12 bases lay in between. Germline assignment: CDR1 SGHRS and CDR2 YFSETQ. This CDR3 has 14 amino acids. This receptor was taken from a girl aged 10 to 17 with multiple sclerosis. The sequenced sample was blood. The chain couples TRBV5-1 to TRBJ2-1; D is undetermined. CDR3 amino acids: CASSWNTLDNEQFF. In nucleotides, the CDR3 is TGCGCCAGCAGCTGGAACACACTCGACAATGAGCAGTTCTTC.